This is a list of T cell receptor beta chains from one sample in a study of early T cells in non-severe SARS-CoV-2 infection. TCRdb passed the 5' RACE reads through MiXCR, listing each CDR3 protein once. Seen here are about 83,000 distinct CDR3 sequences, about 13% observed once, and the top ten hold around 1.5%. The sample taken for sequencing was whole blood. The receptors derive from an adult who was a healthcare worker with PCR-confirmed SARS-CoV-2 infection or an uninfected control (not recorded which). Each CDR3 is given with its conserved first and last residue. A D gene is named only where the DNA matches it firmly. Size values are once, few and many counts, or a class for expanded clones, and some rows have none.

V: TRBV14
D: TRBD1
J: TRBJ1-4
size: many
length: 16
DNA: TGTGCCAGCAGCCTAATTACAGGGGGCGCGGATGAAAAACTGTTTTTT
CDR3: CASSLITGGADEKLFF

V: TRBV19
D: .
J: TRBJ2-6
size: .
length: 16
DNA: TGTGCCAGTAGTAGTTTGGGTGCCTCTGGGGCCAACGTCCTGACTTTC
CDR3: CASSSLGASGANVLTF

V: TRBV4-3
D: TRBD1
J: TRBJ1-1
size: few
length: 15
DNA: TGCGCCAGCAGCCAAGAATCCGCCGGGACAGGTGAAGCTTTCTTT
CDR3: CASSQESAGTGEAFF

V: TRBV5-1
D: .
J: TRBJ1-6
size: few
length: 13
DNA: TGCGCCAGCAGCTTGTCTGGGAATTCACCCCTCCACTTT
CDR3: CASSLSGNSPLHF

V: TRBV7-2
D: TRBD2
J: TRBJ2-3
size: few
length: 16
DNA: TGTGCCAGCAGTTTTGGTCGGAGCGGGGCCCCAAGACAGCAGTATTTT
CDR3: CASSFGRSGAPRQQYF

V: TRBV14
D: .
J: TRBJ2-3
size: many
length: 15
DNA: TGTGCCAGCAGCCAAGAAGGACAGAGCACAGATACGCAGTATTTT
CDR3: CASSQEGQSTDTQYF

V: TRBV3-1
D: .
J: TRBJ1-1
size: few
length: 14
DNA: TGTGCCAGCAGCCGGGGGACCGGGGGCACTGAAGCTTTCTTT
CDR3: CASSRGTGGTEAFF

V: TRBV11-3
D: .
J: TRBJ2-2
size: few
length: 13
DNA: TGTGCCAGCAGTCCATGGGGTACCGGGGAGCTGTTTTTT
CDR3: CASSPWGTGELFF

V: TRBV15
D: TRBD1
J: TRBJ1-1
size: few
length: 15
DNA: TGTGCCACCAGCAGTTGGACAGGGCTGAACACTGAAGCTTTCTTT
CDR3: CATSSWTGLNTEAFF

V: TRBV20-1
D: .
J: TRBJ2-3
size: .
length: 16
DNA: TGCAGTGCTAGGATTGTCCGTGGGGTCGGCACAGATACGCAGTATTTT
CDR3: CSARIVRGVGTDTQYF

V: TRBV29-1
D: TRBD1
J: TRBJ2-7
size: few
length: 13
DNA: TGCAGCGCTGGACAGGGACTTACCTACGAGCAGTACTTC
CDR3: CSAGQGLTYEQYF

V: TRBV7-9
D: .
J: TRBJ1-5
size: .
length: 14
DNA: TGTGCCAGCGTTAAGGGGGATGGCAATCAGCCCCAGCATTTT
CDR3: CASVKGDGNQPQHF

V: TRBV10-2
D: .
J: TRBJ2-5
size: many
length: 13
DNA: TGCGCCAGCAGTGAATTCGGCCGGGGGACCCAGTACTTC
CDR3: CASSEFGRGTQYF

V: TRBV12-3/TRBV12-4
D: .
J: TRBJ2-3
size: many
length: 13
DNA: TGTGCCAGCAGTTTACGGGGACTCAAAACGCAGTATTTT
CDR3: CASSLRGLKTQYF

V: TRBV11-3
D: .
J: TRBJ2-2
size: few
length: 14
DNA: TGTGCCAGCAGCTGGACATCGAACACCGGGGAGCTGTTTTTT
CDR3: CASSWTSNTGELFF

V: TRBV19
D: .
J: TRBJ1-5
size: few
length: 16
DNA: TGTGCCAGTAGTGTAACAGGGTCTTATGGCAATCAGCCCCAGCATTTT
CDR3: CASSVTGSYGNQPQHF

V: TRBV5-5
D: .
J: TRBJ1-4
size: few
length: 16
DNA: TGTGCCAGCAGCCCGGAGGGTCAGGTTTATAATGAAAAACTGTTTTTT
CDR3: CASSPEGQVYNEKLFF

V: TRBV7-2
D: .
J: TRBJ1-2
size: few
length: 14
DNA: TGTGCCAGCAGACATCCCCAAGCGATGATTGGCTACACCTTC
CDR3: CASRHPQAMIGYTF

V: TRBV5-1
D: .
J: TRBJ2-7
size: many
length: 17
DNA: TGCGCCAGCAGCTTGGCCTCCGGGCCACTGATCTCCTACGAGCAGTACTTC
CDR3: CASSLASGPLISYEQYF

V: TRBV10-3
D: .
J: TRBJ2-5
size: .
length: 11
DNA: TGTGCCATCAGTGTACAAGAGACCCAGTACTTC
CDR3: CAISVQETQYF

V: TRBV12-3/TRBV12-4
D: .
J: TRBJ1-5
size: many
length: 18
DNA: TGTGCCAGCAGTTTAGCGGGAGGGACTCTAGGAGGTGGTCAGCCCCAGCATTTT
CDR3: CASSLAGGTLGGGQPQHF

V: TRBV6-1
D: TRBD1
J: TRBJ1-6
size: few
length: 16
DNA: TGTGCCAGCAGTGACGGACAGGGACTTCGTAATTCACCCCTCCACTTT
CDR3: CASSDGQGLRNSPLHF

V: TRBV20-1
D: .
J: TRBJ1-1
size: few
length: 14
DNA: TGCAGTGCTCCTAGGGGCGGGGCAGGCACTGAAGCTTTCTTT
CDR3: CSAPRGGAGTEAFF

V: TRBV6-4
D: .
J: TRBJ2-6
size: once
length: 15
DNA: TGTGCCAGCCAGATAGATCCCCCCGGGGCCAACGTCCTGACTTTC
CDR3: CASQIDPPGANVLTF

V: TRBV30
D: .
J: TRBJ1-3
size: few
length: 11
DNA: TGTGCCTGGAACACTCGAAACACCATATATTTT
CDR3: CAWNTRNTIYF

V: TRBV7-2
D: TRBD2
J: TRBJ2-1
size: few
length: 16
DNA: TGTGCCAGCAGCTTAGTGGCTAGCGGGGGGCGCGGTGAGCAGTTCTTC
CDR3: CASSLVASGGRGEQFF

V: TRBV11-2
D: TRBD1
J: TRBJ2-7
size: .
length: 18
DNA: TGTGCCAGCAGCCGAGGAGAGAGCCGGGACAGGGTACGGAACGGGCAGTACTTC
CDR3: CASSRGESRDRVRNGQYF

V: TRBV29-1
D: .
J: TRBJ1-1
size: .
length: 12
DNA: TGCAGCGTTGACCGCAGGGGCACTGAAGCTTTCTTT
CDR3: CSVDRRGTEAFF

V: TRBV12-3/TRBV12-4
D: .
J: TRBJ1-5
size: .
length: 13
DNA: TGTGCCAGCAGTTTCGCCGGGGATCAGCCCCAGCATTTT
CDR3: CASSFAGDQPQHF

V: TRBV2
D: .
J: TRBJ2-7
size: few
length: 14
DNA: TGTGCCAGCAGTGTTCGGCCCGGTTCCTACGAGCAGTACTTC
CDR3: CASSVRPGSYEQYF

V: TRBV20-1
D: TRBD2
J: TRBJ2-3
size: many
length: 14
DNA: TGCAGTGCTATCAGGACTAGCGGGACAGATACGCAGTATTTT
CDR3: CSAIRTSGTDTQYF

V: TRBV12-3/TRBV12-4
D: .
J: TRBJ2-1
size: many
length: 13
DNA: TGTGCCAGCAGTTTAGCGCGCGGCAATGAGCAGTTCTTC
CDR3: CASSLARGNEQFF

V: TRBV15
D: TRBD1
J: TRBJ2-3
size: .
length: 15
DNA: TGTGCCACCAGCGGAGAACCAGGGGGAACAGATACGCAGTATTTT
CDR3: CATSGEPGGTDTQYF

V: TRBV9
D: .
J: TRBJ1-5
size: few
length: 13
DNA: TGTGCCAGCAGCGTAGAAGTAAATCAGCCCCAGCATTTT
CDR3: CASSVEVNQPQHF

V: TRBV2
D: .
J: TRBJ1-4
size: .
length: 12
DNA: TGTGCCAGCAGTGTAGGGACAGAAAAACTGTTTTTT
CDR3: CASSVGTEKLFF

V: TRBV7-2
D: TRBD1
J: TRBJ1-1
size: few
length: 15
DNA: TGTGCCAGCAGCCCCGCCGGGACAGTCTTTCTGGGGGCTTTCTTT
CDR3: CASSPAGTVFLGAFF

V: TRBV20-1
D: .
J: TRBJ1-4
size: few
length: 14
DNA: TGCAGTGCCTCCGGGACCGAAACTAATGAAAAACTGTTTTTT
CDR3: CSASGTETNEKLFF